These T cell receptor beta chains were read from a single sample in a study of shared clonotypes between healthy human individuals. Produced via immunoSEQ multiplex PCR; TCRdb's table is partial and in-frame only. The sample has some 320,000 clones, around nine tenths seen once; the top ten hold around 15%. Source material: memory CD8+ T cells sorted from blood. Receptors were obtained from a young man in good health. The CDR3 runs from the conserved cysteine through the conserved F or W.

TRBJ2-7 17 TRBV6-1 CASSEARGLAGNNEQYF
TRBJ1-2 14 TRBV7-9 CASSYRTGPYGYTF
TRBJ2-7 12 TRBV28 CASSLGGYEQYF
TRBJ2-1 14 TRBV2 CTWGTSGLANEQFF
TRBJ2-7 15 TRBV7-7 CASSLEKVGYYEQYF
TRBJ2-1 13 TRBV7-3 CASSFGKRNEQFF
TRBJ2-3 11 TRBV20-1 CSAGAPDTQYF
TRBJ2-1 15 TRBV6-6 CASRPASGSYNEQFF
TRBJ1-2 14 TRBV2 CASSWVRGISGYTF
TRBJ1-1 14 TRBV7-9 CASSFPGVGTEAFF
TRBJ2-4 15 TRBV13 CASSSGTSSENIQYF
TRBJ1-1 13 TRBV4-1 CASSGPMNTEAFF
TRBJ2-5 15 TRBV7-9 CASSSRDRGRETQYF
TRBJ2-3 15 TRBV10-1 CASSESGWATDTQYF
TRBJ2-1 13 TRBV4-2 CASSQERGTEQFF
TRBJ2-1 16 TRBV28 CASSFRQGVGIHEQFF
TRBJ2-7 15 TRBV4-3 CASSPGTGSSYEQYF
TRBJ2-5 15 TRBV5-1 CASRARSGSGETQYF
TRBJ2-1 15 TRBV25-1 CASSELNSSPGEQFF
TRBJ2-1 14 TRBV29-1 CSAVGQPSHPEQFF
TRBJ2-5 15 TRBV10-3 CAISEGGYGQETQYF
TRBJ2-5 16 TRBV11-2 CASRTLGAAYQETQYF
TRBJ1-2 16 TRBV18 CASSPRGAVANYGYTF
TRBJ1-3 15 TRBV13 CASSLEGGSGNTIYF
TRBJ1-1 15 TRBV7-9 CASSLLQGPNTEAFF
TRBJ2-2 16 TRBV28 CASSQIGQGETGELFF
TRBJ2-1 13 TRBV6-1 CASHRPTYNEQFF
TRBJ2-3 14 TRBV7-8 CASSSGQGTDTQYF
TRBJ2-7 15 TRBV9 CASSLGRGTTYEQYF